This entry describes one T cell receptor beta chain. The authors ran a second PCR of about 6 to 11 cycles using a sample-barcoded 5' primer and a J-beta primer mix. TCRdb used MiXCR to reprocess the 5' RACE reads, holding one entry per CDR3 protein. The profile covers about 750,000 distinct CDR3 sequences, with roughly 50% appearing a single time and under 50% taken by the ten largest. The data stem from a study of blood T cells in healthy people across ages. The V gene lost 4 bases and the J gene lost 4 bases, with 11 bases spanning the gap. Germline CDR1 is SGDLS and CDR2 is YYNGEE. This CDR3 comprises 13 residues.

Sequencing input: blood. This chain connects TRBV9 to TRBJ1-2; no firm D call. This clonotype originated in a man older than 75 in good health. The CDR3 loop reads CASSTSPIYGYTF. CDR3 coding DNA: TGTGCCAGCAGCACTAGCCCTATCTATGGCTACACCTTC.